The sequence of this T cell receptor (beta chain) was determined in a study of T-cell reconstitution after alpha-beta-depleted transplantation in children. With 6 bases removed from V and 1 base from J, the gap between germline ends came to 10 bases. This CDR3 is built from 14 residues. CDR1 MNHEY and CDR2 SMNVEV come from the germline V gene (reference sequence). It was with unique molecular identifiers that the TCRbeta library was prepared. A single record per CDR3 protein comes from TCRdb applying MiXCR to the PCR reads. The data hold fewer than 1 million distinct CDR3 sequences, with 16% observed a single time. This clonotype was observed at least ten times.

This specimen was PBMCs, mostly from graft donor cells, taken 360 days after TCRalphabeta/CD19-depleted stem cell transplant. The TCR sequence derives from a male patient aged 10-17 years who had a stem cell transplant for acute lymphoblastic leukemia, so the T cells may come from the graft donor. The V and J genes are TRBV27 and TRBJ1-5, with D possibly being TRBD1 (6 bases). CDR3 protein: CASSLQGSNQPQHF. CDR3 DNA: TGTGCCAGCAGCTTACAGGGAAGCAATCAGCCCCAGCATTTT.